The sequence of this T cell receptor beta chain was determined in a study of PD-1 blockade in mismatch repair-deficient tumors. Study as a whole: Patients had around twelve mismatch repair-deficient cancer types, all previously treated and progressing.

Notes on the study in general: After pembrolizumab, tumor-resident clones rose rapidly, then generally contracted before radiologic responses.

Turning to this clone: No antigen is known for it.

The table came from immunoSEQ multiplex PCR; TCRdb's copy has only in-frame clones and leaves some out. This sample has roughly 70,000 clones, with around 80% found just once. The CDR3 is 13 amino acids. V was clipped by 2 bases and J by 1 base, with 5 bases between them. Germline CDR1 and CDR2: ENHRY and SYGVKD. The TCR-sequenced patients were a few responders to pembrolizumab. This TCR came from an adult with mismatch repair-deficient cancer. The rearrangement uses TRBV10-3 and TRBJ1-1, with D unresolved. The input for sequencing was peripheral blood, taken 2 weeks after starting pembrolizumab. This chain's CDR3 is CAISERRNTEAFF. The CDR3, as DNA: TGTGCCATCAGTGAGAGGAGGAACACTGAAGCTTTCTTT.